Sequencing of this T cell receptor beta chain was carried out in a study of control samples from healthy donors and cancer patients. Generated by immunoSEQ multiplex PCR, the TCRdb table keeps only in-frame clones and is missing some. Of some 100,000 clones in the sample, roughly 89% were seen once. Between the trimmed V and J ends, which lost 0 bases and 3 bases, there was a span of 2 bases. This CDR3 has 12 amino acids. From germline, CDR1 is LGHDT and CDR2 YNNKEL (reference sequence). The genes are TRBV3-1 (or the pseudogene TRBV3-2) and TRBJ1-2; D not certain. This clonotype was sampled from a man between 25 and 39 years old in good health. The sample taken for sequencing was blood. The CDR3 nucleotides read TGTGCCAGCAGCCAAGATCACTATGGCTACACCTTC. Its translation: CASSQDHYGYTF.